This TCR beta chain was found in a study of blood T cell repertoires in COVID-19. Data came from immunoSEQ multiplex PCR; TCRdb stores just in-frame clones and leaves some out. The data show around 130,000 clones, 75% to 85% seen once. This CDR3 region has 11 residues. V was pared by 8 bases and J by 4 bases, with 8 bases between. The germline V gene has CDR1 MNHEY and CDR2 SVGAGI. The source of this sequence is a man older than 75 with acute or convalescent COVID-19. V and J are TRBV6-5 and TRBJ2-5; no firm D call. The sample taken for sequencing was peripheral blood. CDR3 sequence reads: CASGQSETQYF. DNA of the CDR3: TGTGCCAGCGGCCAGTCAGAGACCCAGTACTTC.